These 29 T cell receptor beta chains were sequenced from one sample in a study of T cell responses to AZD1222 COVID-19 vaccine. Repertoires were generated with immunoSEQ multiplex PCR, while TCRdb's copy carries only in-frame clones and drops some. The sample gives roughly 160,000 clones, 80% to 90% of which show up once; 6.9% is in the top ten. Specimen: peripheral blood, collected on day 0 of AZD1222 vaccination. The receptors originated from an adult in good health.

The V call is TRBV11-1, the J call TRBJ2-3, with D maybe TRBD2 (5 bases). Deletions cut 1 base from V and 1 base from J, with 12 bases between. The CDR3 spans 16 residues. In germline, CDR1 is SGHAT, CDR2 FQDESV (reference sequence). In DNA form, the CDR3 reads TGTGCCAGCAGCTTAGATGCAGGAGGAGGCACAGATACGCAGTATTTT. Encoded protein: CASSLDAGGGTDTQYF.

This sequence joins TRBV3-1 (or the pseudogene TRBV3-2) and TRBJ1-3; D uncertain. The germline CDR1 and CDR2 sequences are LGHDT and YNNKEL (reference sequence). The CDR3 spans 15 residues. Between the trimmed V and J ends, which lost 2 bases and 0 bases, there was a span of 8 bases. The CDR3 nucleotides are TGTGCCAGCAGCCAAAAGGGTGGCTCTGGAAACACCATATATTTT. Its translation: CASSQKGGSGNTIYF.

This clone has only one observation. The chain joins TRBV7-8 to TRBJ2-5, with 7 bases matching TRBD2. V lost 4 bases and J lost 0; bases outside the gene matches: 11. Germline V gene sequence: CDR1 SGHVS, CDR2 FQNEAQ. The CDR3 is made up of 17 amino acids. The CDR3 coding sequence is TGTGCCAGCAGCTGGACCCCTTACAGCGGGGACCAAGAGACCCAGTACTTC. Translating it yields CASSWTPYSGDQETQYF.

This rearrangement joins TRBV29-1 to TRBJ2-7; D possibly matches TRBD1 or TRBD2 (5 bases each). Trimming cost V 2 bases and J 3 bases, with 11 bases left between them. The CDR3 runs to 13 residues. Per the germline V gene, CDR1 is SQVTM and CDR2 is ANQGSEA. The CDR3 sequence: CSVELGTYYEQYF. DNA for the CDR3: TGCAGCGTTGAACTGGGGACCTACTACGAGCAGTACTTC.

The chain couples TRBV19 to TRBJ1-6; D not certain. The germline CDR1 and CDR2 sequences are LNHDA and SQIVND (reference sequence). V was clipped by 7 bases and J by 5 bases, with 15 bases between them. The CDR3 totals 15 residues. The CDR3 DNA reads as TGTGCCAGTACCCGAGAGGAACTGAATAATTCACCCCTCCACTTT. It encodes CASTREELNNSPLHF.

The DNA of the CDR3 is TGTGCCAGCAGCTCAGCGTTCAGGGCGAGGGAGACCCAGTACTTC. Amino acid sequence: CASSSAFRARETQYF. The chain uses TRBV7-2 and TRBJ2-5; weak D call: TRBD1 (5 bases). V lost 4 bases to trimming and J lost 5 bases, with 17 bases between them. This CDR3 is 15 amino acids long. In germline, CDR1 is SGHTA, CDR2 FQGNSA.

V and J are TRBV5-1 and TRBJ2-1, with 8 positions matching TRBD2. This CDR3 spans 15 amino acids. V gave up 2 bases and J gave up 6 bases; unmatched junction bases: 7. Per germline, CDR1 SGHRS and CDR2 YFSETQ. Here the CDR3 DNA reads TGCGCCAGCAGCTTACCGGGGGGGCCGTCCAATGAGCAGTTCTTC. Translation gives CASSLPGGPSNEQFF.

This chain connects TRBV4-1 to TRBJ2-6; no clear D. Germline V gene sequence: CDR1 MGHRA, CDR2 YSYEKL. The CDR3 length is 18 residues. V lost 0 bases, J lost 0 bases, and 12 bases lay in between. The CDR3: CASSQEARGFSGANVLTF. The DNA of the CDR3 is TGCGCCAGCAGCCAAGAAGCTCGTGGATTCTCTGGGGCCAACGTCCTGACTTTC.

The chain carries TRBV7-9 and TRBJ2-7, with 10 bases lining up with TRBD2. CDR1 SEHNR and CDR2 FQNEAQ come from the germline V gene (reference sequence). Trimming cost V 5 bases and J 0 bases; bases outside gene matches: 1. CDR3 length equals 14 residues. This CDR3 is CASSPSGGSYEQYF. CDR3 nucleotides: TGTGCCAGCAGCCCTAGCGGGGGCTCCTACGAGCAGTACTTC.

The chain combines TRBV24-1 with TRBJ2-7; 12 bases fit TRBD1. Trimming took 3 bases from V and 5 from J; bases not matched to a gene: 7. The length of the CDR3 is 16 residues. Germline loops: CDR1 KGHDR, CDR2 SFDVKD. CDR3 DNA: TGTGCCACCAGTGATGACCGGGACAGGGGGCTTGACGAGCAGTACTTC. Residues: CATSDDRDRGLDEQYF.

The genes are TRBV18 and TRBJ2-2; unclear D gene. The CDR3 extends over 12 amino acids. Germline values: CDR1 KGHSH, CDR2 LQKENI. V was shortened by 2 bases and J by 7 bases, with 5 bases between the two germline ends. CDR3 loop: CASSPGVGELFF. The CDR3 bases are TGTGCCAGCTCACCAGGGGTCGGGGAGCTGTTTTTT.

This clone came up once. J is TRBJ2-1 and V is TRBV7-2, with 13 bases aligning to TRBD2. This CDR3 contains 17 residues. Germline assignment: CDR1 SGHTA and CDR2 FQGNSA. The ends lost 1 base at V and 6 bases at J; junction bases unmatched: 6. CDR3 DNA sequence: TGTGCCAGCAGCTTAGAATACACTAGCGGGGGGGGCAATGAGCAGTTCTTC. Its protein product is CASSLEYTSGGGNEQFF.

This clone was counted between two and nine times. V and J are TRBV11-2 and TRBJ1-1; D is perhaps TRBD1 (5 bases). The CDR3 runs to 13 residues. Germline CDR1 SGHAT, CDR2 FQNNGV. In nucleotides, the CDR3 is TGTGCGGCCCGGAGGGACCCAAACACTGAAGCTTTCTTT. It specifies CAARRDPNTEAFF.

CDR3 DNA sequence: TGTGCCAGCGGCACATCCACTGAAGCTTTCTTT. Translating it yields CASGTSTEAFF. The V call is TRBV7-9, the J call TRBJ1-1; D uncertain. Germline lookup yields CDR1 SEHNR and CDR2 FQNEAQ (reference sequence). Trimming took 8 bases from V and 4 from J, leaving 8 bases between them. The CDR3 loop spans 11 amino acids.

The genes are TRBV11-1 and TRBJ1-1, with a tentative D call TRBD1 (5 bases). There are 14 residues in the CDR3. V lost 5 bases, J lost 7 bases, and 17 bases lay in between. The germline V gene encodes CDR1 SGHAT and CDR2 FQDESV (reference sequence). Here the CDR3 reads CASSSLGHLGEAFF. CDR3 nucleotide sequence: TGTGCCAGCAGCAGCCTTGGACATCTTGGTGAAGCTTTCTTT.

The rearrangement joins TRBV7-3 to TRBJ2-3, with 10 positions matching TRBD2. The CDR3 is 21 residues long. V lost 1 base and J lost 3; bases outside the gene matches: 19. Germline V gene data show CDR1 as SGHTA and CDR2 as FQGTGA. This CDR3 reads CASSLSGIFGAGGRLTDTQYF. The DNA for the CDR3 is TGTGCCAGCAGCTTAAGTGGGATATTCGGAGCGGGGGGGCGGTTGACAGATACGCAGTATTTT.

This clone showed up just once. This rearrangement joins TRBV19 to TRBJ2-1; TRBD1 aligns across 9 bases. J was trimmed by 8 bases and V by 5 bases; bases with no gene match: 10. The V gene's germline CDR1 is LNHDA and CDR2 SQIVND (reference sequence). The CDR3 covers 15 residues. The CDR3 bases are TGTGCCAGTAGTGGAGGGGACAGGGATTGGGATGAGCAGTTCTTC. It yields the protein CASSGGDRDWDEQFF. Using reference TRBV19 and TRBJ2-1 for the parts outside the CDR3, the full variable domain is DGGITQSPKYLFRKEGQNVTLSCEQNLNHDAMYWYRQDPGQGLRLIYYSQIVNDFQKGDIAEGYSVSREKKESFPLTVTSAQKNPTAFYLCASSGGDRDWDEQFFGPGTRLTVL.

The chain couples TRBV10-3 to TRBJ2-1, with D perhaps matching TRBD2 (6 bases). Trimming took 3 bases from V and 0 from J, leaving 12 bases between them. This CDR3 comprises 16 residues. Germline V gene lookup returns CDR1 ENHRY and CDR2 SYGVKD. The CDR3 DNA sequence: TGTGCCATCAGTGAAGACGGGAGAAGCTCCTACAATGAGCAGTTCTTC. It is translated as CAISEDGRSSYNEQFF.

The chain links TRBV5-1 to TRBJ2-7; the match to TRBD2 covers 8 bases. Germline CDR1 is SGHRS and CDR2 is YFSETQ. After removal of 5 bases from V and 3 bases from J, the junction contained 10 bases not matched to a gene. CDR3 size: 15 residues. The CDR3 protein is CASSLSGGGDYEQYV. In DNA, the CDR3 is TGCGCCAGCAGTCTGAGCGGGGGTGGAGACTACGAGCAGTACGTC.

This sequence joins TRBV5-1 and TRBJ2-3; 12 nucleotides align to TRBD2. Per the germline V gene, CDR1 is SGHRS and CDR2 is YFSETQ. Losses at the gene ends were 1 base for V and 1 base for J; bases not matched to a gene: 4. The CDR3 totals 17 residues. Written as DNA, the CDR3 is TGCGCCAGCAGCTTGCGACCTAGCGGGGGGGGCACAGATACGCAGTATTTT. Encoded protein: CASSLRPSGGGTDTQYF.

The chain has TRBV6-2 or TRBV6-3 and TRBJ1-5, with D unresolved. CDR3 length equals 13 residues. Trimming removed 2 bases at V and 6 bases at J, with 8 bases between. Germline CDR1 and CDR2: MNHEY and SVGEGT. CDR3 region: CASSYGLVQPQHF. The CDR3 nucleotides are TGTGCCAGCAGTTACGGACTTGTTCAGCCCCAGCATTTT.

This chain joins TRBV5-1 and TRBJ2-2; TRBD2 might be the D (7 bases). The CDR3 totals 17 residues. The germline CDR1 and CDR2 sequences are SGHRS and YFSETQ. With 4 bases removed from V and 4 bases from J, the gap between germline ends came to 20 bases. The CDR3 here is CASSPRGASEGTGELFF. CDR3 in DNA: TGCGCCAGCAGCCCCCGGGGGGCTAGCGAAGGCACCGGGGAGCTGTTTTTT.

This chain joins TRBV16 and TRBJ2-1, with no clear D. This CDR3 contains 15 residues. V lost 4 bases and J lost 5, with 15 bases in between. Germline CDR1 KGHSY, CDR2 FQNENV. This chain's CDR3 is CASSPAHSPNNEQFF. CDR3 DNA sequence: TGTGCCAGCAGCCCCGCACATTCACCAAACAATGAGCAGTTCTTC.

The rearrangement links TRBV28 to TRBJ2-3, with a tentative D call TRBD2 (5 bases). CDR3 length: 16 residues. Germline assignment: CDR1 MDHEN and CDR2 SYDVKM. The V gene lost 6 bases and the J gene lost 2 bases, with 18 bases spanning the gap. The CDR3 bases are TGTGCCAGCAGACTAGGGCGGGTCCTCATCACAGATACGCAGTATTTT. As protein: CASRLGRVLITDTQYF. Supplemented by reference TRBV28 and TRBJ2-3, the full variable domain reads DVKVTQSSRYLVKRTGEKVFLECVQDMDHENMFWYRQDPGLGLRLIYFSYDVKMKEKGDIPEGYSVSREKKERFSLILESASTNQTSMYLCASRLGRVLITDTQYFGPGTRLTVL.

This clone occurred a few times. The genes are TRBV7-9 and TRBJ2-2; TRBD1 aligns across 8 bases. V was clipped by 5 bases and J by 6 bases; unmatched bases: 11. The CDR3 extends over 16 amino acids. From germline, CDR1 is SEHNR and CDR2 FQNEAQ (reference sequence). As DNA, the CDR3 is TGTGCCAGCAGCCCTTCCGGGACAGGTTTGGCCGGGGAGCTGTTTTTT. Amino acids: CASSPSGTGLAGELFF.

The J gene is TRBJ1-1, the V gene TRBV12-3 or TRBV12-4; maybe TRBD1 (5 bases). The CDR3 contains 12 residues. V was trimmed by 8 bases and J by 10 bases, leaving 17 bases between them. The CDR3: CASGTGGGGAFF. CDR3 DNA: TGTGCCAGCGGAACAGGTGGCGGCGGAGCTTTCTTT.

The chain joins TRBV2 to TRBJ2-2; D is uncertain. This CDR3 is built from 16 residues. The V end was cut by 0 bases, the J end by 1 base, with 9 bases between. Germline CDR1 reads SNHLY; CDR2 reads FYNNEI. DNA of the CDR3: TGTGCCAGCAGTGAAGCGGGTGTGGGGAACACCGGGGAGCTGTTTTTT. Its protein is CASSEAGVGNTGELFF.

CDR3 DNA: TGCAGCGTTCCTCTCGTTGTCCAGGGTGGCACAGATACGCAGTATTTT. It codes for CSVPLVVQGGTDTQYF. This chain links TRBV29-1 with TRBJ2-3; weak D call: TRBD1 (5 bases). The germline gives CDR1 SQVTM, CDR2 ANQGSEA. With 5 bases removed from V and 1 base from J, the gap between germline ends came to 19 bases. The CDR3 loop spans 16 amino acids.

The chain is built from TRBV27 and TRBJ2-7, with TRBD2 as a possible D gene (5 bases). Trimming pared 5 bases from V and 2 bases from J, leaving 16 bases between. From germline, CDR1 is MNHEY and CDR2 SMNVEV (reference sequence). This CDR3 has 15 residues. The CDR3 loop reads CASSPPGSLPYEQYV. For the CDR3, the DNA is TGTGCCAGCAGTCCCCCGGGATCGCTCCCCTACGAGCAGTACGTC.